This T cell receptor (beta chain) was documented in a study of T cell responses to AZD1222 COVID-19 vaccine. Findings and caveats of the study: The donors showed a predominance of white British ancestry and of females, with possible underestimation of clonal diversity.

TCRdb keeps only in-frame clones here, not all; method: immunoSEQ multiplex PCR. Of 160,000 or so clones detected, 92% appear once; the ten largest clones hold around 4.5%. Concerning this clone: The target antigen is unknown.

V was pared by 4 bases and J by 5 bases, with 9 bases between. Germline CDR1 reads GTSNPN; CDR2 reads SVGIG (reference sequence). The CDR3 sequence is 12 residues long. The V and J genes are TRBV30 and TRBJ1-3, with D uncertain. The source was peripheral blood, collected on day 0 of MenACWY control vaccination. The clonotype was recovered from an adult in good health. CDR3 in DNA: TGTGCCTGGAAAGGAGCCCGAAACACCATATATTTT. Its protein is CAWKGARNTIYF.